This is a list of T cell receptor beta chains from one sample in a study of beta chain features in type 1 diabetes. Measured with immunoSEQ multiplex PCR; TCRdb has only the in-frame clones, and not every one. Of fewer than 900,000 clones listed, about a sixth are singletons. Sequencing was performed on naive CD4+ T cells from blood. All receptors come from a young woman in good health. Each CDR3 is given with its conserved first and last residue. The D gene is left open where the match is weak. Size values are once, few and many counts, or a class for expanded clones, and some rows have none.

abundance: -; len: 14; j_gene: TRBJ2-7; d_gene: -; v_gene: TRBV28; CDR3aa: CASSFVAGGYEQYF; CDR3nt: TGTGCCAGCAGTTTCGTGGCAGGGGGGTACGAGCAGTACTTC
abundance: few; len: 15; j_gene: TRBJ2-6; d_gene: -; v_gene: TRBV7-9; CDR3aa: CASSLRGAGANVLTF; CDR3nt: TGTGCCAGCAGCTTAAGGGGCGCTGGGGCCAACGTCCTGACTTTC
abundance: few; len: 11; j_gene: TRBJ2-1; d_gene: -; v_gene: TRBV20-1; CDR3aa: CSAARLNEQFF; CDR3nt: TGCAGTGCGGCCCGGCTTAATGAGCAGTTCTTC
abundance: -; len: 15; j_gene: TRBJ2-1; d_gene: -; v_gene: TRBV7-2; CDR3aa: CASSLAGTLTNEQFF; CDR3nt: TGTGCCAGCAGCTTAGCAGGCACTCTTACCAATGAGCAGTTCTTC
abundance: -; len: 17; j_gene: TRBJ2-4; d_gene: -; v_gene: TRBV6-1; CDR3aa: CAISEVAGGEAKNIQYF; CDR3nt: TGTGCCATCAGTGAGGTAGCAGGCGGCGAAGCCAAAAACATTCAGTACTTC
abundance: -; len: 13; j_gene: TRBJ2-2; d_gene: -; v_gene: TRBV28; CDR3aa: CASSLPAAGELFF; CDR3nt: TGTGCCAGCAGTTTACCGGCGGCCGGGGAGCTGTTTTTT
abundance: -; len: 12; j_gene: TRBJ2-5; d_gene: -; v_gene: TRBV18; CDR3aa: CASSPRGETQYF; CDR3nt: TGTGCCAGCTCACCACGGGGGGAGACCCAGTACTTC
abundance: few; len: 14; j_gene: TRBJ1-4; d_gene: -; v_gene: TRBV7-2; CDR3aa: CASSRRSGSEKLFF; CDR3nt: TGTGCCAGCAGCCGAAGGTCGGGTTCTGAAAAACTGTTTTTT
abundance: few; len: 13; j_gene: TRBJ2-7; d_gene: TRBD2; v_gene: TRBV2; CDR3aa: CASSDSAGVGQYF; CDR3nt: TGTGCCAGCAGTGATTCAGCGGGAGTAGGGCAGTACTTC
abundance: few; len: 13; j_gene: TRBJ1-5; d_gene: -; v_gene: TRBV2; CDR3aa: CASSEQGSQPQHF; CDR3nt: TGTGCCAGCAGTGAACAGGGCAGCCAGCCCCAGCATTTT
abundance: many; len: 13; j_gene: TRBJ1-2; d_gene: -; v_gene: TRBV14; CDR3aa: CASSPRLIYGYTF; CDR3nt: TGTGCCAGCAGCCCACGACTGATCTATGGCTACACCTTC
abundance: few; len: 14; j_gene: TRBJ1-2; d_gene: -; v_gene: TRBV27; CDR3aa: CASSLIRGGDGYTF; CDR3nt: TGTGCCAGCAGTTTAATCCGGGGAGGCGATGGCTACACCTTC
abundance: -; len: 14; j_gene: TRBJ2-1; d_gene: -; v_gene: TRBV7-9; CDR3aa: CASSLDSTPNEQFF; CDR3nt: TGTGCCAGCAGCCTCGACTCGACGCCTAATGAGCAGTTCTTC
abundance: -; len: 16; j_gene: TRBJ2-1; d_gene: -; v_gene: TRBV18; CDR3aa: CASSPLSQSSYNEQFF; CDR3nt: TGTGCCAGCTCACCCCTGAGTCAGAGCTCCTACAATGAGCAGTTCTTC
abundance: few; len: 15; j_gene: TRBJ2-1; d_gene: -; v_gene: TRBV5-5; CDR3aa: CASSLVVNSYNEQFF; CDR3nt: TGTGCCAGCAGCTTGGTAGTAAACTCCTACAATGAGCAGTTCTTC
abundance: -; len: 12; j_gene: TRBJ2-7; d_gene: -; v_gene: TRBV10-3; CDR3aa: CAISEGYYEQYF; CDR3nt: TGTGCCATCAGTGAGGGCTACTACGAGCAGTACTTC
abundance: few; len: 13; j_gene: TRBJ1-4; d_gene: -; v_gene: TRBV7-2; CDR3aa: CASSRSTNEKLFF; CDR3nt: TGTGCCAGCAGCCGGTCAACTAATGAAAAACTGTTTTTT
abundance: -; len: 13; j_gene: TRBJ1-1; d_gene: -; v_gene: TRBV6-5; CDR3aa: CASSFNPNTEAFF; CDR3nt: TGTGCCAGCAGTTTCAACCCGAACACTGAAGCTTTCTTT
abundance: few; len: 13; j_gene: TRBJ2-7; d_gene: -; v_gene: TRBV29-1; CDR3aa: CSVEATYSYEQYF; CDR3nt: TGCAGCGTTGAAGCCACTTACTCCTACGAGCAGTACTTC
abundance: few; len: 14; j_gene: TRBJ2-7; d_gene: TRBD1; v_gene: TRBV10-3; CDR3aa: CASSYQGALNEQYF; CDR3nt: TGTGCCAGCAGTTACCAGGGGGCGCTGAACGAGCAGTACTTC
abundance: -; len: 16; j_gene: TRBJ2-7; d_gene: TRBD1; v_gene: TRBV5-1; CDR3aa: CASSLLETGTFNEQYF; CDR3nt: TGCGCCAGCAGCTTGCTCGAGACAGGGACGTTCAACGAGCAGTACTTC
abundance: few; len: 15; j_gene: TRBJ2-2; d_gene: -; v_gene: TRBV21-1; CDR3aa: CASSNDRGNTGELFF; CDR3nt: TGTGCCAGCAGCAACGACAGGGGAAACACCGGGGAGCTGTTTTTT
abundance: few; len: 13; j_gene: TRBJ1-4; d_gene: -; v_gene: TRBV7-9; CDR3aa: CASTVGTNEKLFF; CDR3nt: TGTGCCAGCACTGTGGGTACCAATGAAAAACTGTTTTTT
abundance: few; len: 16; j_gene: TRBJ2-5; d_gene: TRBD2; v_gene: TRBV7-2; CDR3aa: CASSLGGTSGVETQYF; CDR3nt: TGTGCCAGCAGCTTAGGGGGGACTAGCGGGGTAGAGACCCAGTACTTC
abundance: -; len: 11; j_gene: TRBJ2-5; d_gene: -; v_gene: TRBV20-1; CDR3aa: CSARDSESQYF; CDR3nt: TGCAGTGCTAGAGATTCGGAGAGCCAGTACTTC
abundance: few; len: 12; j_gene: TRBJ1-2; d_gene: -; v_gene: TRBV6-1; CDR3aa: CASRPLGVGYTF; CDR3nt: TGTGCCAGCAGGCCGCTCGGGGTGGGCTACACCTTC
abundance: few; len: 17; j_gene: TRBJ2-5; d_gene: -; v_gene: TRBV7-8; CDR3aa: CASSLMRVLAAKETQYF; CDR3nt: TGTGCCAGCAGCCTAATGAGGGTACTAGCCGCAAAAGAGACCCAGTACTTC
abundance: few; len: 15; j_gene: TRBJ2-7; d_gene: TRBD1; v_gene: TRBV10-3; CDR3aa: CAISEGQGVLYEQYF; CDR3nt: TGTGCCATCAGTGAAGGACAGGGGGTACTATACGAGCAGTACTTC
abundance: few; len: 16; j_gene: TRBJ2-7; d_gene: -; v_gene: TRBV19; CDR3aa: CASSISIAGRTYEQYF; CDR3nt: TGTGCCAGTAGTATTTCCATAGCCGGTCGAACCTACGAGCAGTACTTC
abundance: -; len: 11; j_gene: TRBJ2-7; d_gene: -; v_gene: TRBV2; CDR3aa: CASGRSNEQYF; CDR3nt: TGTGCCAGCGGGAGGTCCAACGAGCAGTACTTC
abundance: once; len: 16; j_gene: TRBJ2-5; d_gene: -; v_gene: TRBV15; CDR3aa: CATSRALTWEVETQYF; CDR3nt: TGTGCCACCAGCAGAGCCCTGACCTGGGAGGTAGAGACCCAGTACTTC
abundance: once; len: 16; j_gene: TRBJ2-7; d_gene: -; v_gene: TRBV11-2; CDR3aa: CASSLAGAGRPYEQYF; CDR3nt: TGTGCCAGCAGCTTAGCAGGGGCGGGACGACCCTACGAGCAGTACTTC
abundance: few; len: 16; j_gene: TRBJ1-1; d_gene: TRBD1; v_gene: TRBV28; CDR3aa: CASSFSPTGVNTEAFF; CDR3nt: TGTGCCAGCAGTTTTTCCCCCACAGGGGTAAACACTGAAGCTTTCTTT
abundance: -; len: 15; j_gene: TRBJ2-6; d_gene: -; v_gene: TRBV6-6; CDR3aa: CASSSGGAGANVLTF; CDR3nt: TGTGCCAGCAGTTCCGGAGGAGCTGGGGCCAACGTCCTGACTTTC
abundance: few; len: 13; j_gene: TRBJ2-3; d_gene: -; v_gene: TRBV2; CDR3aa: CASSKRYTDTQYF; CDR3nt: TGTGCCAGCAGCAAGCGGTACACAGATACGCAGTATTTT
abundance: -; len: 18; j_gene: TRBJ2-3; d_gene: TRBD2; v_gene: TRBV9; CDR3aa: CASSAHPGGETSTDTQYF; CDR3nt: TGTGCCAGCAGCGCCCACCCCGGGGGGGAGACTAGCACAGATACGCAGTATTTT
abundance: few; len: 18; j_gene: TRBJ2-7; d_gene: TRBD1; v_gene: TRBV7-2; CDR3aa: CASSLYAPPQGAAYEQYF; CDR3nt: TGTGCCAGCAGCTTATACGCCCCCCCCCAGGGGGCCGCCTACGAGCAGTACTTC
abundance: -; len: 16; j_gene: TRBJ2-3; d_gene: -; v_gene: TRBV27; CDR3aa: CASSLQDVVGADTQYF; CDR3nt: TGTGCCAGCAGTTTACAGGACGTGGTTGGGGCAGATACGCAGTATTTT
abundance: few; len: 15; j_gene: TRBJ2-7; d_gene: -; v_gene: TRBV5-6; CDR3aa: CASSYDRVPTSEQYF; CDR3nt: TGTGCCAGCAGCTACGACCGGGTCCCGACTTCCGAGCAGTACTTC
abundance: -; len: 14; j_gene: TRBJ2-3; d_gene: -; v_gene: TRBV27; CDR3aa: CASSGGRSTDTQYF; CDR3nt: TGTGCCAGCAGTGGTGGCAGGAGCACAGATACGCAGTATTTT
abundance: -; len: 12; j_gene: TRBJ2-7; d_gene: -; v_gene: TRBV19; CDR3aa: CASEDTLYEQYF; CDR3nt: TGTGCCAGTGAGGACACCCTTTACGAGCAGTACTTC
abundance: -; len: 15; j_gene: TRBJ2-6; d_gene: -; v_gene: TRBV29-1; CDR3aa: CSVESTGPGANVLTF; CDR3nt: TGCAGCGTTGAATCGACAGGCCCTGGGGCCAACGTCCTGACTTTC
abundance: once; len: 16; j_gene: TRBJ1-4; d_gene: -; v_gene: TRBV4-1; CDR3aa: CASSQVLPATNEKLFF; CDR3nt: TGCGCCAGCAGCCAAGTCTTGCCAGCAACTAATGAAAAACTGTTTTTT
abundance: few; len: 14; j_gene: TRBJ2-3; d_gene: TRBD2; v_gene: TRBV5-8; CDR3aa: CASSLAGSTDTQYF; CDR3nt: TGTGCCAGCAGCTTAGCGGGGTCCACAGATACGCAGTATTTT
abundance: -; len: 14; j_gene: TRBJ2-7; d_gene: TRBD2; v_gene: TRBV7-9; CDR3aa: CASSFSGSSNEQYF; CDR3nt: TGTGCCAGCAGCTTTAGCGGGAGTTCCAACGAGCAGTACTTC
abundance: -; len: 15; j_gene: TRBJ2-1; d_gene: -; v_gene: TRBV15; CDR3aa: CATSRAGSQVNEQFF; CDR3nt: TGTGCCACCAGCAGAGCCGGGTCACAAGTCAATGAGCAGTTCTTC
abundance: -; len: 15; j_gene: TRBJ1-1; d_gene: -; v_gene: TRBV6-5; CDR3aa: CASRMWTLGDTEAFF; CDR3nt: TGTGCCAGCAGGATGTGGACCCTTGGCGACACTGAAGCTTTCTTT
abundance: -; len: 12; j_gene: TRBJ2-3; d_gene: -; v_gene: TRBV11-3; CDR3aa: CASSLYIDTQYF; CDR3nt: TGTGCCAGCAGCTTGTATATCGATACGCAGTATTTT
abundance: few; len: 14; j_gene: TRBJ2-7; d_gene: -; v_gene: TRBV7-9; CDR3aa: CASSLAQGPYEQYF; CDR3nt: TGTGCCAGCAGCTTAGCACAGGGACCCTACGAGCAGTACTTC
abundance: -; len: 16; j_gene: TRBJ1-4; d_gene: -; v_gene: TRBV5-8; CDR3aa: CASSLGGTATNEKLFF; CDR3nt: TGTGCCAGCAGCTTGGGCGGCACTGCAACTAATGAAAAACTGTTTTTT
abundance: few; len: 14; j_gene: TRBJ2-5; d_gene: TRBD1; v_gene: TRBV28; CDR3aa: CASYRQGVGETQYF; CDR3nt: TGTGCCAGTTACCGACAGGGAGTAGGAGAGACCCAGTACTTC
abundance: -; len: 12; j_gene: TRBJ1-1; d_gene: TRBD1; v_gene: TRBV28; CDR3aa: CASKSGGARAFF; CDR3nt: TGTGCCAGCAAGTCAGGGGGCGCGAGAGCTTTCTTT
abundance: -; len: 14; j_gene: TRBJ2-2; d_gene: -; v_gene: TRBV6-1; CDR3aa: CASGRGRGIGELFF; CDR3nt: TGTGCCAGCGGGAGGGGCAGGGGAATCGGGGAGCTGTTTTTT
abundance: -; len: 15; j_gene: TRBJ2-3; d_gene: -; v_gene: TRBV28; CDR3aa: CASSSGAVSTDTQYF; CDR3nt: TGTGCCAGCAGTTCGGGAGCGGTTAGCACAGATACGCAGTATTTT
abundance: -; len: 17; j_gene: TRBJ1-3; d_gene: TRBD1; v_gene: TRBV5-4; CDR3aa: CASSLGGQGLPGNTIYF; CDR3nt: TGTGCCAGCAGCTTGGGAGGACAGGGTTTACCTGGAAACACCATATATTTT
abundance: -; len: 15; j_gene: TRBJ2-7; d_gene: TRBD1; v_gene: TRBV11-2; CDR3aa: CASSFLTGGPYEQYF; CDR3nt: TGTGCCAGCAGCTTCTTGACAGGGGGTCCCTACGAGCAGTACTTC
abundance: few; len: 13; j_gene: TRBJ1-1; d_gene: TRBD1; v_gene: TRBV5-1; CDR3aa: CASSSGTDTEAFF; CDR3nt: TGCGCCAGCAGCTCCGGGACAGACACTGAAGCTTTCTTT